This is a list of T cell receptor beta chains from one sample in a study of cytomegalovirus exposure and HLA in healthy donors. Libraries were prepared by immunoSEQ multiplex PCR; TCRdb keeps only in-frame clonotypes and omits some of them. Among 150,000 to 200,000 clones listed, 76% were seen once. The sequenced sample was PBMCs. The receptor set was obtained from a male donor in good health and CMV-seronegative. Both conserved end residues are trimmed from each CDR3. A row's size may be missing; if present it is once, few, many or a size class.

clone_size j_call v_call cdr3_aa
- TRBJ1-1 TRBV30 AWSSSGQMATEAF
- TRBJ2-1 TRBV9 ASSATSGTPYNEQF
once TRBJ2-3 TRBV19 ASSPYPQADTQY
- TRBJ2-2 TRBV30 AWSVGGPYTGELF
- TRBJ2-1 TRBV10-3 AISDGLAANNEQF
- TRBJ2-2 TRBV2 ASSTLGGASNTGELF
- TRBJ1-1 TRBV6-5 ASWAGPMNTEAF
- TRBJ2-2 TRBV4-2 ASSQGSGGATGELF
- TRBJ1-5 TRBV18 ASSPGTAYSNQPQH
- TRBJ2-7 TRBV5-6 ASSLDRGWRGQY
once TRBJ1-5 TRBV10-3 AISPQGPNQPQH
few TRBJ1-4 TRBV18 ASSPQGPQFATNEKLF
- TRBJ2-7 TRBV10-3 AISTTSEEQY
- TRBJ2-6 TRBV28 ASSSQRPGTGVTRGANVLT
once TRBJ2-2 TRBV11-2 ASSLMASGGELF
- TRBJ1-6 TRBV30 AWSSGAPYNSPLH
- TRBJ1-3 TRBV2 ASSEQGSGNTIY
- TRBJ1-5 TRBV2 ASSQGTNQPQH
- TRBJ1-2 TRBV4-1 ASSPLSGDGYT
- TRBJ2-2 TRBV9 ASSVATGLSTGELF
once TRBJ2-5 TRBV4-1 ASSHALGVEREGETQY
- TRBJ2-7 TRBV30 AWSEQGIEQY
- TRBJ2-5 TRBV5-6 ASSELAGVQETQY
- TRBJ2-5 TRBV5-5 ASSLGLAGRETQY
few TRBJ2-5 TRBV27 ASSSPRLAGETQY
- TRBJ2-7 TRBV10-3 AIKGYKWEQY
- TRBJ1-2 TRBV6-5 ASSSTGEDGNYGYT
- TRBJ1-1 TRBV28 ASSLQVNTEAF
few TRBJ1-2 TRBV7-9 ASSPRAGDGGYT
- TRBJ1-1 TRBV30 AWSNGAWNTEAF
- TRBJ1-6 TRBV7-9 ASSPDSTNSPLH
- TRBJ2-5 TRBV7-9 ASSSSSQETQY
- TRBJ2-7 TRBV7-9 ASSLDREFHYEQY
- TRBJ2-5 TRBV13 ASSRYRGPGAGAGPQY
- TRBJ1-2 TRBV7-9 ASSLVREMVGYT
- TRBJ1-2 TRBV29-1 SVGPTGIYGYT
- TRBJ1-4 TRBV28 ASSSDRGAQSVQELF